This T cell receptor (beta chain) is drawn from a study of cytomegalovirus exposure and HLA in healthy donors. General study results and limits: Later analysis suggested most CMV-associated TCR beta chains were HLA-restricted.

The CDR3 runs 18 residues. Germline-derived CDR1 and CDR2 are SGHVS and FQNEAQ. V was shortened by 1 base and J by 0 bases, with 13 bases between the two germline ends. The PCR had 60 Vbeta and 13 Jbeta primers. Assay: immunoSEQ multiplex PCR; the TCRdb copy retains only in-frame clones and omits some. The data hold about 180,000 clones, with around 76% observed a single time. This clone was counted a single time. Its antigen remains unidentified. The rearrangement joins TRBV7-8 to TRBJ1-6; D unresolved. Specimen: PBMCs. This TCR came from a man aged 40-55 years in good health and CMV-seronegative. The CDR3 DNA reads TGTGCCAGCAGCTTAGAAACCGGTTTGAGCTCCTATAATTCACCCCTCCACTTT. Translated, it gives CASSLETGLSSYNSPLHF.